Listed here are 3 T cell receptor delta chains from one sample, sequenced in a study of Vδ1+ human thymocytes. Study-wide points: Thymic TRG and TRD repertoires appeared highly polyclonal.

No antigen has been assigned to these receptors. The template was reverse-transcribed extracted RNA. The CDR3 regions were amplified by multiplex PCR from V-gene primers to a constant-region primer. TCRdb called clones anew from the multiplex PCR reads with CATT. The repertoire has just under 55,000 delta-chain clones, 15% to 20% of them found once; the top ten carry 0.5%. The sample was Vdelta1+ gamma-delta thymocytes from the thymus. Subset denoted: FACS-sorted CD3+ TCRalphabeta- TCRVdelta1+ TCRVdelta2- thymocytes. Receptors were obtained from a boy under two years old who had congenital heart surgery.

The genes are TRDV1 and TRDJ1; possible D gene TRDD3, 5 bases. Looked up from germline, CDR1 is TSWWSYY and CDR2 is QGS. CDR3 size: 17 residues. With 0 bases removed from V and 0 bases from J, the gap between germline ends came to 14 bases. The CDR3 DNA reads TGTGCTCTTGGGGAACTCTCCGCTAACTGGCACACCGATAAACTCATCTTT. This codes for CALGELSANWHTDKLIF.

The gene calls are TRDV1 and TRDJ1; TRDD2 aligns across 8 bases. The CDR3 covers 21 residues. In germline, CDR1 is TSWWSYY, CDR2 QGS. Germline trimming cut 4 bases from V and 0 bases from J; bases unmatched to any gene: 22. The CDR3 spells CALGGFQRFLRDIQYTDKLIF. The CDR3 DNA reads TGTGCTCTTGGGGGGTTTCAGCGCTTCCTACGCGACATACAATACACCGATAAACTCATCTTT.

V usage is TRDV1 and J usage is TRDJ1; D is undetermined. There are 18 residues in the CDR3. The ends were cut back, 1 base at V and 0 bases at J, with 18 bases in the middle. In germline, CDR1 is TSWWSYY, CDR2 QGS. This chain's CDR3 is CALGERFDPHLYTDKLIF. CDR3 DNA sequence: TGTGCTCTTGGGGAACGTTTCGACCCTCACTTGTACACCGATAAACTCATCTTT.